These T cell receptor beta chains were read from a single sample in a study of beta chain features in type 1 diabetes. Method: immunoSEQ multiplex PCR; TCRdb's copy keeps in-frame clones and lacks some. The repertoire consists of hundreds of thousands of clones, with 11% occurring once and the leading ten covering over 0.04%. Sequencing used naive CD4+ T cells from blood. The receptors stem from a woman between 18 and 29 years old in good health. CDR3s include the opening cysteine and the closing phenylalanine or tryptophan. D genes are given only for firm matches. Clone size, where shown, is once, few, many, or a class for clones that have expanded.

V gene	clone size	J gene	D gene	CDR3 DNA	CDR3 protein
TRBV2	many	TRBJ2-1	NA	TGTGCCAGCAGTGAAAACGGAGCACTTGAGCAGTTCTTC	CASSENGALEQFF
TRBV14	few	TRBJ2-1	NA	TGTGCCAGCAGCCTTCGGACTGTCCGCTACAATGAGCAGTTCTTC	CASSLRTVRYNEQFF
TRBV2	few	TRBJ1-6	NA	TGTGCCAGCAGTGAAGGCGCCGGGTGGGCACCCCTCCACTTT	CASSEGAGWAPLHF
TRBV4-1	NA	TRBJ1-6	NA	TGCGCCAGCAGGCGACTTGACGGTCCCCTCCACTTT	CASRRLDGPLHF
TRBV4-3	NA	TRBJ1-2	NA	TGCGCCAGCAGCCAAGGTGAATCGCGCTACACCTTC	CASSQGESRYTF
TRBV5-6	few	TRBJ1-1	NA	TGTGCCAGCAGCTTGAGGAGCACTGAAGCTTTCTTT	CASSLRSTEAFF
TRBV7-9	few	TRBJ1-5	NA	TGTGCCAGCAGCTTAGCCAGGGGAAGCAATCAGCCCCAGCATTTT	CASSLARGSNQPQHF
TRBV28	NA	TRBJ1-2	TRBD1	TGTGCCAGCAGTTTAACAGGGGGACGCTATGGCTACACCTTC	CASSLTGGRYGYTF
TRBV14	many	TRBJ2-1	NA	TGTGCCAGCAGCCAAGATTTCTACAATGAGCAGTTCTTC	CASSQDFYNEQFF
TRBV30	NA	TRBJ2-1	TRBD2	TGTGCCTGGAGTGTAACCCGGACTAGCGGGAGGCAATCCTACAATGAGCAGTTCTTC	CAWSVTRTSGRQSYNEQFF
TRBV7-2	few	TRBJ2-6	NA	TGTGCCAGCAGCTTATTGGGGGGACAGTCGGTCGTCCTGACTTTC	CASSLLGGQSVVLTF
TRBV29-1	many	TRBJ2-5	NA	TGCAGCGTTGCGTCAGGGGAAGAGACCCAGTACTTC	CSVASGEETQYF
TRBV7-9	NA	TRBJ2-7	NA	TGTGCCAGCAGCTTCAGCTTGGGTTTAACCTACGAGCAGTACTTC	CASSFSLGLTYEQYF
TRBV7-2	NA	TRBJ2-3	TRBD1	TGTGCCAGCAGCGCGTCGGGACAGGGGGCGCGAGATACGCAGTATTTT	CASSASGQGARDTQYF
TRBV5-1	few	TRBJ2-1	TRBD1	TGCGCCAGCAGCCACCCGGACAGGCGATACAATGAGCAGTTCTTC	CASSHPDRRYNEQFF
TRBV7-7	NA	TRBJ2-5	TRBD1	TGTGCCAGCAGCTTGGGCGGACAGGGTCAGACCCAGTACTTC	CASSLGGQGQTQYF
TRBV6-6	NA	TRBJ1-5	TRBD1	TGTGCCAGCAGCCGTCCCCGGGACAGGGGCAATCAGCCCCAGCATTTT	CASSRPRDRGNQPQHF
TRBV27	few	TRBJ1-2	NA	TGTGCCAGCGGCTGGAATGGCCGGGGCTACACCTTC	CASGWNGRGYTF
TRBV2	few	TRBJ1-6	NA	TGTGCCAGCTCGAGGACAGCAAATTCACCCCTCCACTTT	CASSRTANSPLHF
TRBV25-1	NA	TRBJ1-4	TRBD1	TGTGCCAGCCAAAAACCGGGACAGCAGGCAAAACTGTTTTTT	CASQKPGQQAKLFF
TRBV29-1	few	TRBJ1-2	NA	TGCAGCGTTGACGGGCCTTCTAACTATGGCTACACCTTC	CSVDGPSNYGYTF
TRBV4-2	NA	TRBJ2-3	TRBD2	TGTGCCAGCAGCCAAGCGGGGACTAGCGGGTTGGTTAGCACAGATACGCAGTATTTT	CASSQAGTSGLVSTDTQYF
TRBV20-1	few	TRBJ2-1	NA	TGCAGTGCTAGGGCACGCCGGGAGCAGTTCTTC	CSARARREQFF
TRBV18	few	TRBJ1-1	NA	TGTGCCAGCTCACCCATGGGAGGAGCGGACACTGAAGCTTTCTTT	CASSPMGGADTEAFF
TRBV2	NA	TRBJ2-3	TRBD2	TGTGCCAGCAGTAGCGGGAGACAAGATACGCAGTATTTT	CASSSGRQDTQYF
TRBV6-6	NA	TRBJ1-1	NA	TGTGCCAGCGGCGGGCCGACGAACACTGAAGCTTTCTTT	CASGGPTNTEAFF
TRBV7-2	few	TRBJ2-5	TRBD1	TGTGCCAGCAGCTTAGGACAGGGGGCTAGATTTGGGACCCAGTACTTC	CASSLGQGARFGTQYF
TRBV28	NA	TRBJ2-2	TRBD1	TGTGCCAGCAGTTCTCCGGGACAGGGTCACGCCGGGGAGCTGTTTTTT	CASSSPGQGHAGELFF